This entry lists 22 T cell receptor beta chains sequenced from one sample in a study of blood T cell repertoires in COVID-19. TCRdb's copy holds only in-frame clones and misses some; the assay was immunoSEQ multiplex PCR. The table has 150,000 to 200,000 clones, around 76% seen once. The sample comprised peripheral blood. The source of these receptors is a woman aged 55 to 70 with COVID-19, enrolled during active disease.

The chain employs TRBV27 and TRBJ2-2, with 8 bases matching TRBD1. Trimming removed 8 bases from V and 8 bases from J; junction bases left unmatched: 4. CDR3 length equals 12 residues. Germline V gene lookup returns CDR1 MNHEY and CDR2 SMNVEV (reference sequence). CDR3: CASGHRGGELFF. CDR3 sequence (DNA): TGTGCCAGCGGACACAGGGGGGGGGAGCTGTTTTTT.

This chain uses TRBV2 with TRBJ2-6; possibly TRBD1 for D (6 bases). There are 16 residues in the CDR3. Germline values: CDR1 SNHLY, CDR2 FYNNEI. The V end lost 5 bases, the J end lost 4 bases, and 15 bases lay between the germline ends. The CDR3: CASSKQQGRGANVLTF. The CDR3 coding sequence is TGTGCCAGCAGTAAACAACAGGGACGAGGGGCCAACGTCCTGACTTTC.

DNA for the CDR3: TGTGCCAGCAGTTTGACAGGGAGGAGTGAAAAACTGTTTTTT. Translation: CASSLTGRSEKLFF. This rearrangement joins TRBV2 to TRBJ1-4; TRBD1 matches at 7 bases. Trimming took 5 bases from V and 7 from J; bases not matched to a gene: 7. In germline, CDR1 is SNHLY, CDR2 FYNNEI. The CDR3 totals 14 residues.

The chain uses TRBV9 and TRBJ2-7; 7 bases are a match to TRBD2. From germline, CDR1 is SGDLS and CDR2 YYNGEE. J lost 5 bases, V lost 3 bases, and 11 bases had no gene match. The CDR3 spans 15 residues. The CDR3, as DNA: TGTGCCAGCAGCGAGGGAGGGGCCCAACGCGACGAGCAGTACTTC. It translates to CASSEGGAQRDEQYF. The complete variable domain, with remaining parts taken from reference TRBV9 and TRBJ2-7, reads DSGVTQTPKHLITATGQRVTLRCSPRSGDLSVYWYQQSLDQGLQFLIQYYNGEERAKGNILERFSAQQFPDLHSELNLSSLELGDSALYFCASSEGGAQRDEQYFGPGTRLTVT.

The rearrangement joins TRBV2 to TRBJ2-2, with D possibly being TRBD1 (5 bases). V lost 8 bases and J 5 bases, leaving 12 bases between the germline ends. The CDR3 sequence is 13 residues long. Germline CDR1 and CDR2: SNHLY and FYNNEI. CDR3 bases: TGTGCCAGCCAAATAAGGGGAACCGGGGAGCTGTTTTTT. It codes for CASQIRGTGELFF. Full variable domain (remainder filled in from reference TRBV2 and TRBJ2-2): EPEVTQTPSHQVTQMGQEVILRCVPISNHLYFYWYRQILGQKVEFLVSFYNNEISEKSEIFDDQFSVERPDGSNFTLKIRSTKLEDSAMYFCASQIRGTGELFFGEGSRLTVL.

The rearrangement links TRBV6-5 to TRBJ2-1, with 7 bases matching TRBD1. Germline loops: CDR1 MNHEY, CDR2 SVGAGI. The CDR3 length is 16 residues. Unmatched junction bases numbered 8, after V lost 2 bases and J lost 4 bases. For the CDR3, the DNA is TGTGCCAGCAGTTACCCCAGCCCGACAGGGTACAATGAGCAGTTCTTC. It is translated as CASSYPSPTGYNEQFF.

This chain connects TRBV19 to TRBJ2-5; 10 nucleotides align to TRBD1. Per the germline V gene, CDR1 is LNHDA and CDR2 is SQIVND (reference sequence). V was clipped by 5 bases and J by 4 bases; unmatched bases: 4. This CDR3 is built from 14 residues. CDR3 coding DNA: TGTGCCAGTAGTCCGGGACAGGGGACAGAGACCCAGTACTTC. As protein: CASSPGQGTETQYF.

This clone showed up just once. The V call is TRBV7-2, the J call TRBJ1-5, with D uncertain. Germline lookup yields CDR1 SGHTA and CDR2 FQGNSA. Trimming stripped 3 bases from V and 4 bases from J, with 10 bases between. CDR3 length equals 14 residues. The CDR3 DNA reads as TGTGCCAGCAGCTTTCGAAGGGAGAATCAGCCCCAGCATTTT. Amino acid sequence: CASSFRRENQPQHF.

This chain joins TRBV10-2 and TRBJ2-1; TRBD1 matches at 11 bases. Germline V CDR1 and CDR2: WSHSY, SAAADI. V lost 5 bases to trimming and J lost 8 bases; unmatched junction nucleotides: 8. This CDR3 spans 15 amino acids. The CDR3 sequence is CASSSPGQGDDEQFF. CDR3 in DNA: TGCGCCAGCAGTTCTCCGGGACAGGGGGATGATGAGCAGTTCTTC.

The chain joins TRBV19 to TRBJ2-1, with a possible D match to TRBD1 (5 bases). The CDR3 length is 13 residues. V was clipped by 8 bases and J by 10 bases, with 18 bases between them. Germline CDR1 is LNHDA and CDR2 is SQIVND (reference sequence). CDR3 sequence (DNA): TGTGCCAGTGATTTCGCGATAGGACACGAGCAGTTCTTC. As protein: CASDFAIGHEQFF.

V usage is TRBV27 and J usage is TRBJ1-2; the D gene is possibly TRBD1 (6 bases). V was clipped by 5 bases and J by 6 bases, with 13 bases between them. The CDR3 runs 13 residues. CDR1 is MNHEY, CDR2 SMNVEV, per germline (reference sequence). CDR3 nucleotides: TGTGCCAGCAGTCTGACAGGATTTGATGGCTACACCTTC. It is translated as CASSLTGFDGYTF.

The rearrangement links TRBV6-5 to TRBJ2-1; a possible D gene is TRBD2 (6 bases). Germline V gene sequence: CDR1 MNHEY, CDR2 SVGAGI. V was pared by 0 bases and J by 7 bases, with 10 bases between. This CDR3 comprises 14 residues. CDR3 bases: TGTGCCAGCAGTTACTCGACTAGTGTGAATGAGCAGTTCTTC. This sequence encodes CASSYSTSVNEQFF.

The CDR3 loop is CASSQGGIGGYTF. As DNA, the CDR3 is TGTGCCAGCAGCCAAGGGGGCATAGGCGGCTACACCTTC. This chain uses TRBV3-1 (or the pseudogene TRBV3-2) with TRBJ1-2; TRBD1 might be the D (5 bases). Germline CDR1 and CDR2: LGHDT and YNNKEL (reference sequence). The V gene lost 1 base and the J gene lost 8 bases, with 11 bases spanning the gap. This CDR3 has 13 amino acids.

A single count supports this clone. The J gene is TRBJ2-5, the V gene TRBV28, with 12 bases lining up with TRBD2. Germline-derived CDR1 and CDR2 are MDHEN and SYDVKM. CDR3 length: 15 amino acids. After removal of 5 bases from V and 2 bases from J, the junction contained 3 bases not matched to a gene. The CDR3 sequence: CASSPGTSGQETQYF. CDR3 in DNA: TGTGCCAGCAGTCCTGGGACTAGCGGGCAAGAGACCCAGTACTTC.

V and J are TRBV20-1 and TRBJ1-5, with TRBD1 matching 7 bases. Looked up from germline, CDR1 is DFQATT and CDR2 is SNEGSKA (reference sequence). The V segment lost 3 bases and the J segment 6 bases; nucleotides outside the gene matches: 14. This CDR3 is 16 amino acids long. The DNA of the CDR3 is TGCAGTGCTAGTCGACAAGGGGGCCCCGGAGGTCAGCCCCAGCATTTT. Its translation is CSASRQGGPGGQPQHF.

The CDR3 sequence: CASREQGVGDTQYF. CDR3 DNA sequence: TGTGCCAGCAGGGAACAGGGGGTAGGGGATACGCAGTATTTT. J is TRBJ2-3 and V is TRBV2, with 8 bases fitting TRBD1. Germline V CDR1 and CDR2: SNHLY, FYNNEI. With 6 bases clipped from V and 6 bases from J, the junction kept 8 bases outside the gene matches. CDR3 size: 14 residues.

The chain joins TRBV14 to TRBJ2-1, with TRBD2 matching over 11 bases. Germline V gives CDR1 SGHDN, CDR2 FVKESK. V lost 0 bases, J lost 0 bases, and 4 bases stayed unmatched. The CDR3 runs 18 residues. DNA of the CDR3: TGTGCCAGCAGCCAAGACATTAGCGGGAGGGCCTCCTACAATGAGCAGTTCTTC. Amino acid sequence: CASSQDISGRASYNEQFF.

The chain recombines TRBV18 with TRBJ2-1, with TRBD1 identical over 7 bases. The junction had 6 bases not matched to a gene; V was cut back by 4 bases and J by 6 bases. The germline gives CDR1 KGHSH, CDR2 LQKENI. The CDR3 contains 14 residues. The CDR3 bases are TGTGCCAGCTCACTAAGACAGGGTATCAATGAGCAGTTCTTC. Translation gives CASSLRQGINEQFF.

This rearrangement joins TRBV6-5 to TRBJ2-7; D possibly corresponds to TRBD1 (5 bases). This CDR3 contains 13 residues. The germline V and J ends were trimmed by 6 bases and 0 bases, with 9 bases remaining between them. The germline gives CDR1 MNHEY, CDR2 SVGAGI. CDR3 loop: CASSPGHSYEQYV. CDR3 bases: TGTGCCAGCAGCCCCGGACACTCCTACGAGCAGTACGTC.

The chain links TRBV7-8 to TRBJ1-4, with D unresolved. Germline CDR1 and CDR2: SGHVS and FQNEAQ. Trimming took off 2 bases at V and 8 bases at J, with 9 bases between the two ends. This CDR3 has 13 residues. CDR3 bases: TGTGCCAGCAGCTTAATGGGTAGCGAAAAACTGTTTTTT. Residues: CASSLMGSEKLFF.

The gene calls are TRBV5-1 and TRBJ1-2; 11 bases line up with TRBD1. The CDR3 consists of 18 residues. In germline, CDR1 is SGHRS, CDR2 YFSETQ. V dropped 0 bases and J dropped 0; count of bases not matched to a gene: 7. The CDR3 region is CASSLEGTGGPANYGYTF. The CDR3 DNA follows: TGCGCCAGCAGCTTGGAGGGGACAGGGGGACCAGCTAACTATGGCTACACCTTC.

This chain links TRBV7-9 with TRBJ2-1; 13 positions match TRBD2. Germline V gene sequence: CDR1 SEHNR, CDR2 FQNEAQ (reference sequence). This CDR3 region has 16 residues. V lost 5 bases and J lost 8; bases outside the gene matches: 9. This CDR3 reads CASSTRGLAGEHEQFF. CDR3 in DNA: TGTGCCAGCAGCACGCGAGGACTAGCGGGAGAGCATGAGCAGTTCTTC.